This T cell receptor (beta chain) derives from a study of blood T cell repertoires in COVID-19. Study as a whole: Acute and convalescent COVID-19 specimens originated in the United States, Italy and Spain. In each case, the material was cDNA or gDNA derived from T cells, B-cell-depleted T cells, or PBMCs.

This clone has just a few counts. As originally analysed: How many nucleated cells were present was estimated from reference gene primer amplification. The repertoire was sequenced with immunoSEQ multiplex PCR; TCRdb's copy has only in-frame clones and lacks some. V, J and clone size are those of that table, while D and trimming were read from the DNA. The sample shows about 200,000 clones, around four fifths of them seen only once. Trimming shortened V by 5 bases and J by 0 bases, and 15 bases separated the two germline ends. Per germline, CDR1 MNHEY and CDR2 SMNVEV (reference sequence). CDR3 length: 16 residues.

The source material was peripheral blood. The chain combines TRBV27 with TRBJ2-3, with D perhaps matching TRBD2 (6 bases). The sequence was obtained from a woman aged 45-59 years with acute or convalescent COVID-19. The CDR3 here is CASSTIQRASTDTQYF. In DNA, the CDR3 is TGTGCCAGCAGTACCATACAGCGGGCTAGCACAGATACGCAGTATTTT.